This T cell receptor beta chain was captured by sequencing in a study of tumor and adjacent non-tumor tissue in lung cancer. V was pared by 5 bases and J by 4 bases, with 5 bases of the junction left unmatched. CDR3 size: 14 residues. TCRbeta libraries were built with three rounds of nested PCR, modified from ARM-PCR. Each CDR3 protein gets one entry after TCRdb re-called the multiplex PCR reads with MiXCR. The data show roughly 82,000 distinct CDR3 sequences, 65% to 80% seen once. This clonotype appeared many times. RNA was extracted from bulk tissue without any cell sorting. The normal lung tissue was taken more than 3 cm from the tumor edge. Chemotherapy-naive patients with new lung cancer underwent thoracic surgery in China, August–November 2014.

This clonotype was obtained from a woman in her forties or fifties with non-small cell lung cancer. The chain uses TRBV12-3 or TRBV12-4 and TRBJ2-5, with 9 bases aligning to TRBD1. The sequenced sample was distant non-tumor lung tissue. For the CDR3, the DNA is TGTGCCAGCAGTCCCGGGACAGGGATAGAGACCCAGTACTTC. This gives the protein CASSPGTGIETQYF.